Given below is one T cell receptor (beta chain) in context. Its antigen is not yet known. No base quality values were provided; no much bigger clone lies one nucleotide off. The twin pairs came from the European Cystic Fibrosis Twin and Sibling Study Cohort, a cohort that recruited patients from over 150 CF clinics across 14 European countries. Both zygosity and CFTR genotype were checked in-house, and zygosity was tested with multiplex PCR across nine short tandem repeat loci. Peripheral blood was sampled from each twin, and clinical parameters were recorded on the day of blood sampling. Genomic DNA was isolated from peripheral blood cells with phenol/chloroform and kept in TE buffer at 4 degrees C. This sample was taken from a study of monozygotic twins with cystic fibrosis (dated by TCRdb to the early 2020s). Some background on the complete study: Approximately 3.2 micrograms of fragmented DNA went through approximately 15 PCR cycles to produce barcoded libraries. To gauge how much genetics shapes V and J gene usage, the researchers compared TCR beta repertoires both within and across 16 monozygotic twin pairs who have cystic fibrosis. Made up mostly of children and adolescents, the cohort included ten female and six male twin pairs ranging in age from roughly 2.0 to 40 years, with a median of around 9 years. Twins were ranked among 1,060 cohort participants for weight-for-height and FEVPerc (FEV1 disease centile) on the day of blood sampling. Data for three of the twin pairs had previously been reported in another context.

What the research found in general, with its limitations: Monozygotic CF twin pairs shared significantly more nucleotide-identical clonotypes within each pair than unrelated CF individuals shared with one another (P = 0.000026, Mann-Whitney). Simpson clonality tended to be low (median about 0.0095), which suggests a naive-dominated repertoire, although clonality was higher in the most severely affected patients. V gene usage was most similar to the co-twin in 13 of 16 pairs, and J usage was most similar to the co-twin in 8 of 16 pairs, which suggests genetic constraints. The cohort was small, and the number of shared CDR3s showed no association with age, concordance or disease severity.

TCR beta CDR3 regions were amplified by multiplex PCR using the immunoSEQ immune profiling system, following the manufacturer's instructions. An Illumina NextSeq system was used to carry out the sequencing. On the study's bioinformatics: The immunoSEQ Analyzer platform handled processing of the sequence data, and clonality was calculated by taking the square root of Simpson's index of productive rearrangements. Similarity in V and J usage was measured by Jensen-Shannon distance, and OLGA was used to compute CDR3 generation probabilities. The immuneACCESS database (August 2020) and VDJdb (December 2020) were searched for shared CDR3 sequences. TCRdb obtained this table from immuneACCESS and retained in-frame rearrangements with V and J assigned. These tables miss some clones; where compared with another copy, unresolved V genes account for less than half of the shortfall, and the remainder is unexplained. Clone size and the V and J calls come from that table; the DNA yielded D and trimming. The sample records about 12,000 clones, approximately 85% of which are singletons. The ten largest clones add up to around 0.56% of the sample.

V sheds 4 bases and J sheds 4 bases, leaving 18 bases between their ends. Per the germline V gene (reference sequence), SGHKS is the CDR1 and YYEKEE is the CDR2. The CDR3 sequence holds 16 residues, the cysteine and phenylalanine included. The kept DNA is CDR3 alone, 48 bases in frame from the first base. The sample was blood. The rearrangement joined TRBV5-5 to TRBJ1-5, and the D gene may be TRBD1, 6 bases matching. The sequence derives from a man aged 18 to 35 with cystic fibrosis. The nucleotide sequence reads TGTGCCAGCAGCGCGCGTGTTGGGGGGCCAAATCAGCCCCAGCATTTT. The encoded protein is CASSARVGGPNQPQHF.